This TCR beta chain appears in the sequencing data of a study of response to subunit inactivated influenza vaccine. TCRdb called the RT-PCR reads again in MiXCR, with one record for every CDR3 protein. The repertoire holds under 850,000 distinct CDR3 sequences, with around 18% as singletons. By sample fraction, this clonotype is large. Its antigen is undetermined. This CDR3 has 17 residues. Germline assignment: CDR1 MGHRA and CDR2 YSYEKL. V was cut by 4 bases and J by 0 bases, with 16 bases left in between. Overall study results and limits: Authors suggested that a seasonal influenza vaccination recruits few new T cells each time.

The chain employs TRBV4-1 and TRBJ2-1; D possibly matches TRBD1 or TRBD2 (5 bases each). The receptor was isolated from a man in his fifties who received an inactivated influenza vaccine. The source material was PBMCs from blood, sampled 4 to 6 days after vaccination. This chain's CDR3 is CASSRDPSVNSYNEQFF. Here the CDR3 DNA reads TGCGCCAGCAGCCGGGACCCCTCCGTCAACTCCTACAATGAGCAGTTCTTC.